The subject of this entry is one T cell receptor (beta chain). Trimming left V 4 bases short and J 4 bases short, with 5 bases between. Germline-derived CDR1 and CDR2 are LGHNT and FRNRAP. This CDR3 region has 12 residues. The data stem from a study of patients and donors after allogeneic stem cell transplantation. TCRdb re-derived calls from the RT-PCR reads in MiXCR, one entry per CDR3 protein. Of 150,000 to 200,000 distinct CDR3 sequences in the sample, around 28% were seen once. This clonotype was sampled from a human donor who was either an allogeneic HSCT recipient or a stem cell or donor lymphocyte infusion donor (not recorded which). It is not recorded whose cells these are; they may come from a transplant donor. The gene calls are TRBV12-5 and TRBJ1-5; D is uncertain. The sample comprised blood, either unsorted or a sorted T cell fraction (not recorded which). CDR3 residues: CASGSPNQPQHF. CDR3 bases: TGTGCTAGTGGTTCTCCGAATCAGCCCCAGCATTTT. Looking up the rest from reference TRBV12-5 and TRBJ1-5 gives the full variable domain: DARVTQTPRHKVTEMGQEVTMRCQPILGHNTVFWYRQTMMQGLELLAYFRNRAPLDDSGMPKDRFSAEMPDATLATLKIQPSEPRDSAVYFCASGSPNQPQHFGDGTRLSIL.